The TCR beta chain under discussion was sequenced for a study of T cell responses to AZD1222 COVID-19 vaccine. Worth noting for this clone: Its antigen is as yet unknown.

Produced via immunoSEQ multiplex PCR; TCRdb's table is partial and in-frame only. Of approximately 140,000 clones listed, more than 85% are singletons. CDR3 length equals 11 residues. Germline lookup yields CDR1 MNHEY and CDR2 SMNVEV (reference sequence). Trimming took off 4 bases at V and 7 bases at J, with 7 bases between the two ends. The study, taken as a whole, reports: After two AZD1222 doses, spike-specific TCR breadth and depth rose versus day 0. Donor demographics were predominantly white British with a female majority; clonal diversity may be underestimated.

The receptor was derived from an adult in good health. Material: peripheral blood, obtained on day 0 of AZD1222 vaccination. The V call is TRBV27, the J call TRBJ1-1; D unresolved. The CDR3 here is CASSSRFEAFF. The CDR3, as DNA: TGTGCCAGCAGTTCAAGATTTGAAGCTTTCTTT.